This passage covers 6 T cell receptor beta chains from one sample sequenced in a study of post-analysis software for immune sequencing data. These receptors have no known antigen. Study outcomes and limitations: Five or six TRBV segments, including TRBV5-6, TRBV5-1 and TRBV20-1, were more frequent in patients than controls.

Included in the TCR beta cDNA libraries were unique molecular identifiers. TCRdb independently ran MiXCR on the PCR reads; one entry per CDR3 protein. The table has about 460,000 distinct CDR3 sequences, under 55% seen once. The sample consisted of blood. The receptor set was obtained from a girl under 18 with multiple sclerosis.

This chain links TRBV6-6 with TRBJ1-2; TRBD1 aligns across 10 bases. This CDR3 contains 16 residues. J gave up 5 bases and V 2 bases, and 8 bases lay outside the gene matches. Looked up from germline, CDR1 is MNHNY and CDR2 is SVGAGI (reference sequence). The CDR3 bases are TGTGCCAGCAGTTACCCAGGGGTGGGACAGGGGTATGGCTACACCTTC. The encoded protein is CASSYPGVGQGYGYTF.

The J gene is TRBJ1-2, the V gene TRBV12-3 or TRBV12-4; TRBD1 is a possible D gene (5 bases). With 7 bases removed from V and 8 bases from J, the gap between germline ends came to 17 bases. CDR3 length: 13 amino acids. CDR3 region: CASNLIRGGGYTF. In nucleotides, the CDR3 is TGTGCCAGCAACCTGATTAGGGGTGGCGGCTACACCTTC.

The chain has TRBV10-3 and TRBJ1-1; D remains ambiguous. Germline-derived CDR1 and CDR2 are ENHRY and SYGVKD. The ends were cut back, 10 bases at V and 4 bases at J, with 19 bases in the middle. The CDR3 loop spans 14 amino acids. The CDR3: CATHLAEDGTEAFF. CDR3 sequence (DNA): TGTGCCACACACCTCGCGGAAGATGGCACTGAAGCTTTCTTT.

The rearrangement links TRBV12-3 or TRBV12-4 to TRBJ1-2, with D maybe TRBD1 (5 bases). This CDR3 spans 13 amino acids. Trimming removed 3 bases from V and 3 bases from J, with 8 bases in between. The CDR3 protein is CASSFREDYGYTF. Written as DNA, the CDR3 is TGTGCCAGCAGTTTCAGGGAGGACTATGGCTACACCTTC.

This chain links TRBV4-2 with TRBJ2-6; D not certain. Germline CDR1 reads LGHNA; CDR2 reads YNFKEQ. With 4 bases removed from V and 1 base from J, the gap between germline ends came to 14 bases. The CDR3 consists of 17 residues. CDR3 DNA: TGTGCCAGCAGCCCGGCTGGCATAGCTTCTGGGGCCAACGTCCTGACTTTC. This codes for CASSPAGIASGANVLTF.

The rearrangement links TRBV28 to TRBJ2-7; possible D gene TRBD1, 6 bases. The CDR3 has 16 amino acids. Germline V gives CDR1 MDHEN, CDR2 SYDVKM. V was cut by 2 bases and J by 0 bases, with 14 bases left in between. In nucleotides, the CDR3 is TGTGCCAGCAGTTTACAAACAGGGTTGGGCTCCTACGAGCAGTACTTC. It codes for CASSLQTGLGSYEQYF.